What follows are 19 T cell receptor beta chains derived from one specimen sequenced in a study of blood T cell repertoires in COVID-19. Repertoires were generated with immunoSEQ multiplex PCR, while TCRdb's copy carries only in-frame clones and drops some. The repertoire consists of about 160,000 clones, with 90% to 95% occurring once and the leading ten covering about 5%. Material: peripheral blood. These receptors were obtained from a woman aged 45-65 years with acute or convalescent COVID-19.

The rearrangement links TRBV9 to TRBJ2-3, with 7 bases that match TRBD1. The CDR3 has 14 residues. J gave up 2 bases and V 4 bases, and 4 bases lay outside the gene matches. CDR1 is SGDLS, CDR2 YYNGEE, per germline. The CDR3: CASSRGQFTDTQYF. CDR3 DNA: TGTGCCAGCAGCAGGGGACAGTTCACAGATACGCAGTATTTT.

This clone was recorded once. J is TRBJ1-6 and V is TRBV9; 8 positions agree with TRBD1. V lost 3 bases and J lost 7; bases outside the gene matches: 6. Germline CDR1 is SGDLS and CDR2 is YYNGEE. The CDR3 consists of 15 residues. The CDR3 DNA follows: TGTGCCAGCAGCGCGACAGGGGAGGACAATTCACCCCTCCACTTT. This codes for CASSATGEDNSPLHF.

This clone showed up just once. The CDR3 nucleotides read TGCGCCAGCAGCCAAGATTCTGGACAGGTAACCTACAATGAGCAGTTCTTC. Protein sequence: CASSQDSGQVTYNEQFF. The gene calls are TRBV4-1 and TRBJ2-1; 7 bases line up with TRBD1. This CDR3 contains 17 residues. The germline V gene has CDR1 MGHRA and CDR2 YSYEKL. Unmatched junction bases numbered 7, after V lost 0 bases and J lost 2 bases.

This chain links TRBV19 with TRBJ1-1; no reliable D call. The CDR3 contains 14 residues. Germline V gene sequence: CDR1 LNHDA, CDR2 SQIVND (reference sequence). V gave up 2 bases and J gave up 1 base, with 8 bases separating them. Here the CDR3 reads CASSIQATNTEAFF. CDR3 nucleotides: TGTGCCAGTAGTATACAGGCAACGAACACTGAAGCTTTCTTT.

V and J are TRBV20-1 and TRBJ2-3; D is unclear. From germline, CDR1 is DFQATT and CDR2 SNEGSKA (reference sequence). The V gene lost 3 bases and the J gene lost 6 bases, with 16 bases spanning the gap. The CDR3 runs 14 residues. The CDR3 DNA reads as TGCAGTGCTAGTATCCCCCCCTCAACTGATACGCAGTATTTT. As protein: CSASIPPSTDTQYF.

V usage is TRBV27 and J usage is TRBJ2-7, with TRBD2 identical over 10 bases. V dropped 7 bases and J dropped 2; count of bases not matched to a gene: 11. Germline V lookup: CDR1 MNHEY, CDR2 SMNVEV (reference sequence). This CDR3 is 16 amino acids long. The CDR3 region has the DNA TGTGCCAGCACGCCGGCTAGCGGGAGTGGGGCCTACGAGCAGTACTTC. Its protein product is CASTPASGSGAYEQYF.

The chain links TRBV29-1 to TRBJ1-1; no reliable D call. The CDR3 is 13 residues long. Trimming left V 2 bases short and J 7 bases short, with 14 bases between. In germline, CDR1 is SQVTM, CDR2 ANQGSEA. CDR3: CSVESRLLYEAFF. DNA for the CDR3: TGCAGCGTTGAATCTCGATTACTCTATGAAGCTTTCTTT. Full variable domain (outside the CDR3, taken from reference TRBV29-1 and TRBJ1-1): SAVISQKPSRDICQRGTSLTIQCQVDSQVTMMFWYRQQPGQSLTLIATANQGSEATYESGFVIDKFPISRPNLTFSTLTVSNMSPEDSSIYLCSVESRLLYEAFFGQGTRLTVV.

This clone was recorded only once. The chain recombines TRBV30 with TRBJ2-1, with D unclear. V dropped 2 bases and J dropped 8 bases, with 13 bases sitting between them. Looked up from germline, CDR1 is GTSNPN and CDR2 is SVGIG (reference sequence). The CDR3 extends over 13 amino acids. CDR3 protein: CAWSIRIADEQFF. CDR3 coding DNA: TGTGCCTGGAGTATCCGTATAGCCGATGAGCAGTTCTTC.

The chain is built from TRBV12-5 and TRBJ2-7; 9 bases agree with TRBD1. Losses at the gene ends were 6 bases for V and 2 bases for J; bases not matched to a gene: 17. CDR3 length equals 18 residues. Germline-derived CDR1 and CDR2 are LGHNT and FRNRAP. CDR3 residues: CASGQQYPRDRVTYEQYF. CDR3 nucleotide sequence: TGTGCTAGTGGCCAACAATACCCCCGGGACAGGGTAACCTACGAGCAGTACTTC.

CDR3 nucleotide sequence: TGTGCCAGCAGCTTAGCGGGGGGACTAGCGGGAGACACGGGCGAGCAGTACTTC. Its translation is CASSLAGGLAGDTGEQYF. This sequence joins TRBV7-9 and TRBJ2-7; 14 bases line up with TRBD2. This CDR3 spans 18 amino acids. Germline V gives CDR1 SEHNR, CDR2 FQNEAQ (reference sequence). V shed 0 bases and J 6 bases; nucleotides not matched to a gene: 10.

The CDR3 bases are TGTGCCAGCAGGAATAGGACAGGGGTAAACGAGCAGTACTTC. Its protein product is CASRNRTGVNEQYF. This rearrangement joins TRBV7-8 to TRBJ2-7; 9 nucleotides match TRBD1. The length of the CDR3 is 14 residues. Trimming removed 6 bases from V and 5 bases from J; junction bases left unmatched: 8. Germline V gives CDR1 SGHVS, CDR2 FQNEAQ.

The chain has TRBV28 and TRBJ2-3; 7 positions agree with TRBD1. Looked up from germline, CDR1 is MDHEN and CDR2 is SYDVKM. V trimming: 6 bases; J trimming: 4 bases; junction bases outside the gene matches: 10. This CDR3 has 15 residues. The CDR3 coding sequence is TGTGCCAGCAGCCGAGGGGACAGCTTGGCAGATACGCAGTATTTT. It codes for CASSRGDSLADTQYF.

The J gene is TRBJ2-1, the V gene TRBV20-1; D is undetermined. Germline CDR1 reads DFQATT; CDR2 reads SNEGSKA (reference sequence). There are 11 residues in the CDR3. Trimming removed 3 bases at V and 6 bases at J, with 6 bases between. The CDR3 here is CSASYPNEQFF. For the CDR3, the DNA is TGCAGTGCTAGCTATCCCAATGAGCAGTTCTTC.

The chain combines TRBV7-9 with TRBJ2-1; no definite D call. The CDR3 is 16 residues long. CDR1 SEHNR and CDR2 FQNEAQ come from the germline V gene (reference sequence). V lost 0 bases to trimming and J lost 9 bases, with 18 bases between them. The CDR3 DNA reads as TGTGCCAGCAGCTTAGCGAACCTAAGAATGAGAGGTGAGCAGTTCTTC. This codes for CASSLANLRMRGEQFF.

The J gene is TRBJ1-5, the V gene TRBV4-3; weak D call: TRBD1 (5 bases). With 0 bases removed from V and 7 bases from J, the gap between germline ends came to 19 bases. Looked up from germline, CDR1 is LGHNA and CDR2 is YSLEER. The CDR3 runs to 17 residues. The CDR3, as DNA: TGCGCCAGCAGCCAAGATGTGGCGGGACCCCAGAAGCAGCCCCAGCATTTT. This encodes CASSQDVAGPQKQPQHF.

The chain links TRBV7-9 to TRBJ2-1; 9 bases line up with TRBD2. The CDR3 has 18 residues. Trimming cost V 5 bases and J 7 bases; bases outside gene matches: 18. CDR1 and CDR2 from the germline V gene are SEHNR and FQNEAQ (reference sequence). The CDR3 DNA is TGTGCCAGCAGCCCTCGATGGGATAGCGGGGGCCATACGAATGAGCAGTTCTTC. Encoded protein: CASSPRWDSGGHTNEQFF.

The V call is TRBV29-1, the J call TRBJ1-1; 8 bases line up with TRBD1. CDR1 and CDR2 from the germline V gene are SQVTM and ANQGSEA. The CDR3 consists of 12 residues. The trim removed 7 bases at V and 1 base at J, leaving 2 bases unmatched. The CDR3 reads CSAGQGNTEAFF. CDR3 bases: TGCAGCGCCGGACAGGGGAACACTGAAGCTTTCTTT.

The chain's CDR3 is CASSSTGDYEQYF. The CDR3 nucleotides read TGTGCCAGCAGCTCAACAGGGGACTACGAGCAGTACTTC. The chain combines TRBV3-1 (or the pseudogene TRBV3-2) with TRBJ2-7; 7 bases map to TRBD1. V was clipped by 5 bases and J by 3 bases; unmatched bases: 4. Per the germline V gene, CDR1 is LGHDT and CDR2 is YNNKEL (reference sequence). The CDR3 is 13 residues long.

The CDR3 coding sequence is TGTGCCACCAGTGATGCGGGTTCAGTAGGAGGCTACACCTTC. Translated, it gives CATSDAGSVGGYTF. J is TRBJ1-2 and V is TRBV24-1; D is unresolved. Trimming shortened V by 3 bases and J by 8 bases, and 15 bases separated the two germline ends. CDR1 KGHDR and CDR2 SFDVKD come from the germline V gene. The CDR3 extends over 14 amino acids.